The text below deals with one T cell receptor beta chain. Its antigen remains unidentified. The CDR3 has 15 residues. V was clipped by 4 bases and J by 4 bases; unmatched bases: 5. The germline CDR1 and CDR2 sequences are SEHNR and FQNEAQ (reference sequence). This entry belongs to a study of shared clonotypes between healthy human individuals. Across the whole study: A couple of female and a few male donors aged 18 to 49 were enrolled. Whole-study findings and limits: Researchers sampled blood only, noting tissue repertoires likely differ. For naive CD4 cells, roughly 4.6% of clonotypes were shared across several donors.

The authors split each subset's genomic DNA evenly across several immunoSEQ plates. This table comes from immunoSEQ multiplex PCR, and its TCRdb copy is limited to in-frame clones, with some not included. There are about 640,000 clones in the sample; around 72% occur only once, and around 1.8% lies in the top ten. J is TRBJ2-1 and V is TRBV7-9, with TRBD2 matching over 9 bases. The specimen was memory CD4+ T cells sorted from blood. Subset meaning: CD45RA-negative fraction. This TCR came from a young woman in good health. CDR3 bases: TGTGCCAGCAGCTGGGGACTAGCTTTTTACAATGAGCAGTTCTTC. Translated, it gives CASSWGLAFYNEQFF. Variable domain in full (rest from reference TRBV7-9 and TRBJ2-1): DTGVSQNPRHKITKRGQNVTFRCDPISEHNRLYWYRQTLGQGPEFLTYFQNEAQLEKSRLLSDRFSAERPKGSFSTLEIQRTEQGDSAMYLCASSWGLAFYNEQFFGPGTRLTVL.